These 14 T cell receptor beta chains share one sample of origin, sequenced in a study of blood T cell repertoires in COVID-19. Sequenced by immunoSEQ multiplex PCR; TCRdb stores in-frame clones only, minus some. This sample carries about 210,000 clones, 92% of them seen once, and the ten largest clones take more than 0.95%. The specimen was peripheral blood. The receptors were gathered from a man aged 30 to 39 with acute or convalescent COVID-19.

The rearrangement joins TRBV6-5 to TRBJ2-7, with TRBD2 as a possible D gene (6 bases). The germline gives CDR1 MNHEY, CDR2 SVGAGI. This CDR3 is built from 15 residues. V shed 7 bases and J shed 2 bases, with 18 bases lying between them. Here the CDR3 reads CASKVGAGTAYEQYF. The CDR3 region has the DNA TGTGCCAGCAAAGTAGGAGCGGGCACAGCCTACGAGCAGTACTTC.

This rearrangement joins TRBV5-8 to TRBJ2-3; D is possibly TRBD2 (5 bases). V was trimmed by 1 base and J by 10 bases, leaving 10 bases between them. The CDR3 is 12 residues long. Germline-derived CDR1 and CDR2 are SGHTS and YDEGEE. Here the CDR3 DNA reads TGTGCCAGCAGCTTGAAAATGGGAGCGCAGTATTTT. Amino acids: CASSLKMGAQYF.

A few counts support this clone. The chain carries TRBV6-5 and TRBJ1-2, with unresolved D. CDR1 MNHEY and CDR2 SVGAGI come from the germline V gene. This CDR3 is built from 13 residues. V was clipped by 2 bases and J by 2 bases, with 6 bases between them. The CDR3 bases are TGTGCCAGCAGTTACGGCAGGAACTATGGCTACACCTTC. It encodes CASSYGRNYGYTF.

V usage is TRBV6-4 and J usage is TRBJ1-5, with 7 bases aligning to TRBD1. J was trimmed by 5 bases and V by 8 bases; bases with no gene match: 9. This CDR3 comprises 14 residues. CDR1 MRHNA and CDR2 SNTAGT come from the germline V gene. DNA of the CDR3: TGTGCCAGCTGGAGAGGACAGGCACATCAGCCCCAGCATTTT. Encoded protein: CASWRGQAHQPQHF.

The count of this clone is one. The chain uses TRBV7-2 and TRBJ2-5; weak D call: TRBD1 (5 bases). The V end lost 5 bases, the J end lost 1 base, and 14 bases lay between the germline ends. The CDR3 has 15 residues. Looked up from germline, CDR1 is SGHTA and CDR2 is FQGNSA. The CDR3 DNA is TGTGCCAGCAGCCAAAGCCGACAGACCCAAGAGACCCAGTACTTC. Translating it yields CASSQSRQTQETQYF. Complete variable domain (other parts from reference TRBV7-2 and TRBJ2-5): GAGVSQSPSNKVTEKGKDVELRCDPISGHTALYWYRQSLGQGLEFLIYFQGNSAPDKSGLPSDRFSAERTGGSVSTLTIQRTQQEDSAVYLCASSQSRQTQETQYFGPGTRLLVL.

CDR3 sequence: CASSYGVLGSDGYTF. CDR3 DNA sequence: TGTGCCAGCAGTTATGGGGTCTTAGGGAGCGACGGCTACACCTTC. This chain joins TRBV6-6 and TRBJ1-2, with D hard to call. The length of the CDR3 is 15 residues. Trimming took off 3 bases at V and 8 bases at J, with 19 bases between the two ends. The germline V gene encodes CDR1 MNHNY and CDR2 SVGAGI (reference sequence).

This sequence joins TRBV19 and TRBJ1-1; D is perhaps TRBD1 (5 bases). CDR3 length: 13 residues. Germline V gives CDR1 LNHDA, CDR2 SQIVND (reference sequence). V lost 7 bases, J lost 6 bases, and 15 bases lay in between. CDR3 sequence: CASNSGGNSEAFF. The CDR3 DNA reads TGTGCCAGTAATTCCGGGGGGAATTCTGAAGCTTTCTTT.

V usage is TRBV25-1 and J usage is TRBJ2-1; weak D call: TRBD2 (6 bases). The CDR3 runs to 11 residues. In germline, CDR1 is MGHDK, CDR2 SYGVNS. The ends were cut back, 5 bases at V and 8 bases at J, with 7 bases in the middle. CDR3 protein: CASSRGYEQFF. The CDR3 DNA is TGTGCCAGCAGTCGGGGGTATGAGCAGTTCTTC.

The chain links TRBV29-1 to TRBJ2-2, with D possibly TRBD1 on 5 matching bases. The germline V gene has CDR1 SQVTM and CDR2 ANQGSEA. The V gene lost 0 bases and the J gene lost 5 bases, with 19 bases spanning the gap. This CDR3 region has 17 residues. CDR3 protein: CSVEDPRAGYSTGELFF. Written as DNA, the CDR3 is TGCAGCGTTGAAGATCCCAGGGCCGGGTATTCAACCGGGGAGCTGTTTTTT.

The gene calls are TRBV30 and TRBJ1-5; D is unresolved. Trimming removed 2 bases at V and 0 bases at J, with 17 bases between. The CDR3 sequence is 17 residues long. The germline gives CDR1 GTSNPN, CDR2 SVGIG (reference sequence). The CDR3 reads CAWSQDPPDYSNQPQHF. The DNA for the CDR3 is TGTGCCTGGAGTCAAGACCCCCCGGACTATAGCAATCAGCCCCAGCATTTT. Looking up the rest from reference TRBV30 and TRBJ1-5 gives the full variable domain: SQTIHQWPATLVQPVGSPLSLECTVEGTSNPNLYWYRQAAGRGLQLLFYSVGIGQISSEVPQNLSASRPQDRQFILSSKKLLLSDSGFYLCAWSQDPPDYSNQPQHFGDGTRLSIL.

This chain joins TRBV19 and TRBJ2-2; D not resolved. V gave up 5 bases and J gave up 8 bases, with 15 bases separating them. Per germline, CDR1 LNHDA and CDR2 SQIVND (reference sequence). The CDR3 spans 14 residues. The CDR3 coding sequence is TGTGCCAGTAGTCCCGACAATAGTAGGGGGGAGCTGTTTTTT. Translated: CASSPDNSRGELFF.

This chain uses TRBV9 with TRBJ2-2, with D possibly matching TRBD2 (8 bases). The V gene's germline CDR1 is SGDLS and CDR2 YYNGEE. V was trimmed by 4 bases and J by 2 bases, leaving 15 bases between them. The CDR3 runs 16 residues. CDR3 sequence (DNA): TGTGCCAGCAGCCTCGGGAGGGGGCTAAACACCGGGGAGCTGTTTTTT. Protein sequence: CASSLGRGLNTGELFF.

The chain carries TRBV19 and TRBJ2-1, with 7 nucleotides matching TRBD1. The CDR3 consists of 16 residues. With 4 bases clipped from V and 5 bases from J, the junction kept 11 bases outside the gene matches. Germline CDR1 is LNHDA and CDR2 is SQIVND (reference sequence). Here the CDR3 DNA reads TGTGCCAGTAGTACCCGACAGGGCGGGTGGGACAATGAGCAGTTCTTC. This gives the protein CASSTRQGGWDNEQFF.

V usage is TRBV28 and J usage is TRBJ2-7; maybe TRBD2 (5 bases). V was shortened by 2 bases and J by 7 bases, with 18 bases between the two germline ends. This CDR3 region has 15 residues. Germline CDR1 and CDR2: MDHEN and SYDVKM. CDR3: CASSLSTSIPLEQYF. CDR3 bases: TGTGCCAGCAGTTTAAGTACTAGTATTCCCCTTGAGCAGTACTTC.